The 17 T cell receptor beta chains below all came from one sample that was sequenced in a study of monozygotic twins with inflammatory bowel disease (dated by TCRdb to about 2019). The protocol used for the library was 5' RACE. Sequenced using an Illumina HiSeq 2500. Each entry corresponds to one CDR3 protein sequence from reads that TCRdb reprocessed, and DNA is not given. This sample's clone table shows 300,000 to 350,000 distinct CDR3 sequences. Of the sample, roughly 2% falls within the top ten clones. The sample consisted of blood. These receptors all come from a human donor with ulcerative colitis or Crohn's disease, or a healthy co-twin of an affected twin (not recorded which).

The rearrangement joins TRBV5-1 to TRBJ2-7; there is no DNA to check the TCRdb D call of TRBD1. The CDR3 length is 15 residues. CDR1 SGHRS and CDR2 YFSETQ come from the germline V gene. CDR3 sequence: CASSLEAAENYEQYF.

The rearrangement links TRBV3-1 to TRBJ2-1; TCRdb's D call, TRBD2, is unchecked because there is no DNA. This CDR3 has 18 amino acids. Germline V lookup: CDR1 LGHDT, CDR2 YNNKEL (reference sequence). This chain's CDR3 is CASSPGTSGGAGFGEQFF.

The chain couples TRBV29-1 to TRBJ1-2; TCRdb's D gene call, TRBD1, goes unchecked for lack of DNA. The CDR3 runs 15 residues. Germline values: CDR1 SQVTM, CDR2 ANQGSEA. The CDR3 here is CSVAGTGGRPDGYTF.

The genes are TRBV7-9 and TRBJ1-3. The CDR3 consists of 15 residues. CDR1 is SEHNR and CDR2 is FQNEAQ in the germline V gene (reference sequence). This chain's CDR3 is CASSLIGLSGNTIYF.

The chain is built from TRBV7-2 and TRBJ2-5. The CDR3 runs 13 residues. The germline V gene has CDR1 SGHTA and CDR2 FQGNSA. CDR3 sequence reads: CASSPVVEETQYF.

The chain employs TRBV9 and TRBJ2-2; with no DNA, the TCRdb D assignment of TRBD1 cannot be verified. The CDR3 is made up of 16 amino acids. CDR1 and CDR2 (germline): SGDLS, YYNGEE. The CDR3 protein is CASSVLGQGNTGELFF. Based on the CDR3 plus reference TRBV9 and TRBJ2-2, the full variable domain is DSGVTQTPKHLITATGQRVTLRCSPRSGDLSVYWYQQSLDQGLQFLIQYYNGEERAKGNILERFSAQQFPDLHSELNLSSLELGDSALYFCASSVLGQGNTGELFFGEGSRLTVL.

The chain is built from TRBV6-5 and TRBJ1-1; the D gene TCRdb calls, TRBD1, cannot be checked with no DNA. This CDR3 has 13 residues. Germline loops: CDR1 MNHEY, CDR2 SVGAGI. CDR3 loop: CASNFRGMPEAFF.

V and J are TRBV29-1 and TRBJ1-5; TCRdb names TRBD1, which stays unverified in the absence of DNA. The CDR3 spans 13 residues. CDR1 SQVTM and CDR2 ANQGSEA come from the germline V gene. CDR3 in amino acids: CSVSRDGNQPQHF.

The chain employs TRBV27 and TRBJ2-1; TCRdb returns TRBD1, unconfirmable since there is no DNA. Germline loops: CDR1 MNHEY, CDR2 SMNVEV (reference sequence). This CDR3 has 15 amino acids. CDR3 region: CASSNGGENYNEQFF.

The chain combines TRBV6-1 with TRBJ1-5. The germline CDR1 and CDR2 sequences are MNHNS and SASEGT. The CDR3 covers 16 residues. CDR3 region: CASSDQEEILYQPQHF.

The V call is TRBV20-1, the J call TRBJ2-3; lacking DNA, the TRBD2 call made by TCRdb goes unchecked. Germline CDR1 is DFQATT and CDR2 is SNEGSKA (reference sequence). The CDR3 has 16 amino acids. CDR3 sequence reads: CSARLGTSRSADTQYF.

The chain recombines TRBV11-2 with TRBJ2-5; TCRdb returns TRBD1, unconfirmable since there is no DNA. The CDR3 extends over 11 amino acids. The germline CDR1 and CDR2 sequences are SGHAT and FQNNGV. CDR3 residues: CASSWGETQYF.

This rearrangement joins TRBV10-3 to TRBJ2-7; TCRdb designates TRBD1, a call that cannot be tested without DNA. CDR1 and CDR2 (germline): ENHRY, SYGVKD. The length of the CDR3 is 14 residues. CDR3 loop: CATHSTRVTYEQYF.

This rearrangement joins TRBV28 to TRBJ1-5. The CDR3 contains 13 residues. Germline lookup yields CDR1 MDHEN and CDR2 SYDVKM. CDR3 loop: CASKSEGRQPQHF.

The rearrangement uses TRBV20-1 and TRBJ2-3; TCRdb's D gene call, TRBD2, goes unchecked for lack of DNA. Germline V gives CDR1 DFQATT, CDR2 SNEGSKA (reference sequence). This CDR3 spans 14 amino acids. The chain's CDR3 is CSQNRGGVTDTQYF.

This chain connects TRBV5-1 to TRBJ2-1; TCRdb's D call of TRBD1 is untestable without DNA. CDR1 and CDR2 from the germline V gene are SGHRS and YFSETQ. The CDR3 consists of 16 residues. CDR3 residues: CASSLIAGPSYNEQFF.

The chain links TRBV3-1 to TRBJ2-2. The germline gives CDR1 LGHDT, CDR2 YNNKEL (reference sequence). This CDR3 contains 14 residues. The CDR3: CASSRNTDTGELFF.